Below are 32 T cell receptor beta chains sequenced from a single sample in a study of cytomegalovirus exposure and HLA in healthy donors. PCR amplification relied on 60 Vbeta primers (plus 13 Jbeta primers). Produced via immunoSEQ multiplex PCR; TCRdb's table is partial and in-frame only. The sample records under 150,000 clones, over 80% being singletons. Material for sequencing was PBMCs. Receptor source: a man between 40 and 49 years old in good health and CMV-seronegative.

The chain links TRBV10-3 to TRBJ1-5; TRBD1 might be the D (6 bases). V was clipped by 6 bases and J by 5 bases, with 14 bases between them. The CDR3 contains 14 residues. Germline V gene sequence: CDR1 ENHRY, CDR2 SYGVKD. This CDR3 is CAISPVQGYQPQHF. As DNA, the CDR3 is TGTGCCATCAGCCCCGTCCAGGGGTATCAGCCCCAGCATTTT.

This chain connects TRBV7-2 to TRBJ2-1; 12 bases are a match to TRBD2. V was pared by 5 bases and J by 2 bases, with 4 bases of the junction left unmatched. The CDR3 length is 16 residues. Germline V gene sequence: CDR1 SGHTA, CDR2 FQGNSA. DNA for the CDR3: TGTGCCAGCAGCCCTTGGACTAGCGGGGCCTACAATGAGCAGTTCTTC. Its protein is CASSPWTSGAYNEQFF. Variable domain in full (rest from reference TRBV7-2 and TRBJ2-1): GAGVSQSPSNKVTEKGKDVELRCDPISGHTALYWYRQSLGQGLEFLIYFQGNSAPDKSGLPSDRFSAERTGGSVSTLTIQRTQQEDSAVYLCASSPWTSGAYNEQFFGPGTRLTVL.

The chain carries TRBV7-9 and TRBJ1-5; D possibly corresponds to TRBD1 (6 bases). The CDR3 length is 14 residues. V was clipped by 5 bases and J by 7 bases, with 15 bases between them. Germline CDR1 is SEHNR and CDR2 is FQNEAQ (reference sequence). CDR3 protein: CASSKPGEGQPQHF. The CDR3 bases are TGTGCCAGCAGCAAGCCAGGGGAGGGCCAGCCCCAGCATTTT.

The gene calls are TRBV4-1 and TRBJ1-4; no clear D. In germline, CDR1 is MGHRA, CDR2 YSYEKL. The CDR3 extends over 15 amino acids. V lost 4 bases and J 3 bases, leaving 12 bases between the germline ends. CDR3 in amino acids: CASSLFAGSNEKLFF. CDR3 nucleotide sequence: TGCGCCAGCAGCCTTTTTGCAGGATCTAATGAAAAACTGTTTTTT.

This clone was seen only a few times. The rearrangement joins TRBV6-5 to TRBJ1-5; D remains unclear. From germline, CDR1 is MNHEY and CDR2 SVGAGI. Trimming took off 8 bases at V and 2 bases at J, with 10 bases between the two ends. This CDR3 has 13 residues. In nucleotides, the CDR3 is TGTGCCAGCGGGGAAGCGGGCAATCAGCCCCAGCATTTT. It specifies CASGEAGNQPQHF.

This clone was found once. This sequence joins TRBV21-1 and TRBJ2-3; whether TRBD1, the table's D call, matches the DNA was not checked. TRBV21-1 is described as a pseudogene. The CDR3 is 15 amino acids. The CDR3 loop is CASSKEEGAPDTQYF. CDR3 nucleotides: TGTGCCAGCAGCAAAGAGGAGGGGGCGCCAGATACGCAGTATTTT.

The gene calls are TRBV5-1 and TRBJ1-2; no reliable D call. V was cut by 4 bases and J by 0 bases, with 10 bases left in between. Germline V gene data show CDR1 as SGHRS and CDR2 as YFSETQ. The CDR3 loop spans 14 amino acids. In nucleotides, the CDR3 is TGCGCCAGCAGCATGGACTCGACTAACTATGGCTACACCTTC. Protein product: CASSMDSTNYGYTF.

The rearrangement links TRBV9 to TRBJ1-2; 7 bases line up with TRBD1. The V gene's germline CDR1 is SGDLS and CDR2 YYNGEE. The CDR3 runs 15 residues. V lost 2 bases, J lost 4 bases, and 8 bases stayed unmatched. In DNA form, the CDR3 reads TGTGCCAGCAGCGTCTTACCAGGGGGGACCTATGGCTACACCTTC. Amino acids: CASSVLPGGTYGYTF.

The chain links TRBV7-2 to TRBJ1-4; TRBD1 matches at 8 bases. Germline V gene lookup returns CDR1 SGHTA and CDR2 FQGNSA. The CDR3 length is 15 residues. The V gene end was trimmed by 4 bases and the J gene end by 8 bases; junction bases not matched to a gene: 9. CDR3 DNA sequence: TGTGCCAGCAGCTCCAGGGGGCGAGGGAACGAAAAACTGTTTTTT. Protein product: CASSSRGRGNEKLFF. The full variable domain, in which reference TRBV7-2 and TRBJ1-4 provide the parts outside the CDR3, is GAGVSQSPSNKVTEKGKDVELRCDPISGHTALYWYRQSLGQGLEFLIYFQGNSAPDKSGLPSDRFSAERTGGSVSTLTIQRTQQEDSAVYLCASSSRGRGNEKLFFGSGTQLSVL.

The chain carries TRBV19 and TRBJ1-1; no reliable D call. V was clipped by 5 bases and J by 0 bases, with 10 bases between them. From germline, CDR1 is LNHDA and CDR2 SQIVND (reference sequence). The CDR3 runs 14 residues. The CDR3 DNA follows: TGTGCCAGTAGTGACGGGGTAATGAACACTGAAGCTTTCTTT. Amino acids: CASSDGVMNTEAFF. The variable domain in full, with the rest retrieved from reference TRBV19 and TRBJ1-1, is DGGITQSPKYLFRKEGQNVTLSCEQNLNHDAMYWYRQDPGQGLRLIYYSQIVNDFQKGDIAEGYSVSREKKESFPLTVTSAQKNPTAFYLCASSDGVMNTEAFFGQGTRLTVV.

The rearrangement joins TRBV29-1 to TRBJ1-2; 8 bases are shared with TRBD1. Per germline, CDR1 SQVTM and CDR2 ANQGSEA. V shed 5 bases and J 4 bases; nucleotides not matched to a gene: 6. This CDR3 contains 13 residues. CDR3 bases: TGCAGCGTTTCAGGAACAGGGGGCTATGGCTACACCTTC. As protein: CSVSGTGGYGYTF.

The chain uses TRBV10-3 and TRBJ1-6, with a weak D call TRBD1 (5 bases). Trimming left V 3 bases short and J 7 bases short, with 19 bases between. In germline, CDR1 is ENHRY, CDR2 SYGVKD. This CDR3 comprises 17 residues. CDR3 sequence: CAISDPGTEGGNSPLHF. The CDR3 DNA reads TGTGCCATCAGTGATCCAGGGACGGAGGGTGGAAATTCACCCCTCCACTTT.

This clone was detected a few times. The V and J genes are TRBV4-3 and TRBJ1-4; TRBD1 is a possible D gene (5 bases). This CDR3 is built from 15 residues. Trimming cost V 4 bases and J 8 bases, with 17 bases left between them. CDR1 is LGHNA and CDR2 is YSLEER in the germline V gene. The CDR3 loop is CASSPAIPRGEKLFF. CDR3 DNA sequence: TGCGCCAGCAGCCCCGCCATCCCGCGGGGGGAAAAACTGTTTTTT.

Worth noting for this clone: Other nucleotide sequences in the sample specify the same CDR3. This chain joins TRBV27 and TRBJ2-7; TRBD2 aligns across 11 bases. V was pared by 3 bases and J by 5 bases, with 3 bases of the junction left unmatched. The CDR3 covers 14 residues. Germline lookup yields CDR1 MNHEY and CDR2 SMNVEV (reference sequence). The CDR3 DNA sequence: TGTGCCAGCAGTTTGGGGACTAGCGGAAACGAGCAGTACTTC. It is translated as CASSLGTSGNEQYF.

The chain has TRBV5-4 and TRBJ1-5, with 8 bases fitting TRBD1. Trimming at V came to 9 bases and at J to 6 bases, leaving 11 bases not matched to a gene. The germline gives CDR1 SGHNT, CDR2 YYREEE (reference sequence). The CDR3 extends over 14 amino acids. The CDR3 coding sequence is TGTGCCATGAAGAGCAGGGGGCATAGTCAGCCCCAGCATTTT. Translating gives CAMKSRGHSQPQHF.

V gene TRBV13 combines with J gene TRBJ1-2; 8 bases line up with TRBD1. Germline CDR1 reads PRHDT; CDR2 reads FYEKMQ (reference sequence). V lost 4 bases and J lost 8; bases outside the gene matches: 9. The CDR3 is 14 amino acids. CDR3 in amino acids: CASSSSRQGKGYTF. The CDR3 DNA reads TGTGCCAGCAGCTCTTCCCGACAGGGGAAAGGCTACACCTTC.

The rearrangement uses TRBV10-3 and TRBJ1-1, with 7 bases identical to TRBD1. V was pared by 11 bases and J by 3 bases, with 6 bases of the junction left unmatched. Germline V gene lookup returns CDR1 ENHRY and CDR2 SYGVKD. The CDR3 loop spans 12 amino acids. CDR3 amino acids: CASTGSDTEAFF. As DNA, the CDR3 is TGTGCCTCGACAGGGTCGGACACTGAAGCTTTCTTT.

The genes are TRBV9 and TRBJ1-2; 8 positions agree with TRBD1. CDR1 SGDLS and CDR2 YYNGEE come from the germline V gene. The V segment lost 3 bases and the J segment 4 bases; nucleotides outside the gene matches: 5. This CDR3 is built from 14 residues. Here the CDR3 reads CASSGTGWSYGYTF. In nucleotides, the CDR3 is TGTGCCAGCAGCGGGACAGGGTGGAGCTATGGCTACACCTTC.

This clone showed up just once. The chain employs TRBV4-3 and TRBJ2-1; TRBD2 aligns across 13 bases. The CDR3 contains 20 residues. With 0 bases clipped from V and 0 bases from J, the junction kept 8 bases outside the gene matches. Per the germline V gene, CDR1 is LGHNA and CDR2 is YSLEER. Written as DNA, the CDR3 is TGCGCCAGCAGCCAAGATGGACTAGCGGGGGCCCTTAGCTCCTACAATGAGCAGTTCTTC. Translation gives CASSQDGLAGALSSYNEQFF.

This chain connects TRBV4-1 to TRBJ2-6; a possible D gene is TRBD1 (6 bases). The germline V gene has CDR1 MGHRA and CDR2 YSYEKL. The length of the CDR3 is 15 residues. Trimming removed 4 bases from V and 2 bases from J, with 9 bases in between. The CDR3 sequence: CASSPAGAGANVLTF. In DNA form, the CDR3 reads TGCGCCAGCAGCCCCGCAGGGGCTGGGGCCAACGTCCTGACTTTC.

The CDR3 is CASRQSVYEQYF. The CDR3, as DNA: TGTGCCAGCAGACAGTCGGTTTACGAGCAGTACTTC. The J gene is TRBJ2-7, the V gene TRBV28; no reliable D call. The CDR3 spans 12 residues. In germline, CDR1 is MDHEN, CDR2 SYDVKM. The germline V and J ends were trimmed by 6 bases and 4 bases, with 10 bases remaining between them.

This clone was seen a few times. This rearrangement joins TRBV7-8 to TRBJ2-1, with 13 bases that match TRBD2. The trim removed 1 base at V and 10 bases at J, leaving 7 bases unmatched. Per germline, CDR1 SGHVS and CDR2 FQNEAQ. The CDR3 contains 16 residues. This chain's CDR3 is CASSLGLAGGLGEQFF. The CDR3 DNA follows: TGTGCCAGCAGCTTAGGACTAGCGGGAGGCTTAGGGGAGCAGTTCTTC.

In this sample, this clone turned up once. This sequence joins TRBV16 and TRBJ2-5; 11 bases are shared with TRBD2. The CDR3 runs 17 residues. In germline, CDR1 is KGHSY, CDR2 FQNENV. Losses at the gene ends were 6 bases for V and 1 base for J; bases not matched to a gene: 10. CDR3 nucleotide sequence: TGTGCCAGCAGTCGAACCCCGGGACTAGCGGCCCAAGAGACCCAGTACTTC. This translates into CASSRTPGLAAQETQYF.

V gene TRBV10-1 combines with J gene TRBJ2-3; D is unclear. Looked up from germline, CDR1 is WNHNN and CDR2 is SYGVQD (reference sequence). CDR3 length: 16 amino acids. The V and J ends lost 3 bases and 0 bases respectively, with 13 bases between them. CDR3 DNA: TGCGCCAGCAGTGACTACGACATTTTTAGCACAGATACGCAGTATTTT. It codes for CASSDYDIFSTDTQYF.

The genes are TRBV7-2 and TRBJ1-1, with D uncertain. Deletions cut 3 bases from V and 6 bases from J, with 17 bases between. CDR3 size: 15 residues. Germline V gives CDR1 SGHTA, CDR2 FQGNSA. The CDR3 loop reads CASSLGGQNFAEAFF. The CDR3 DNA reads as TGTGCCAGCAGCTTGGGTGGGCAGAATTTCGCTGAAGCTTTCTTT. Full variable domain (outside the CDR3, taken from reference TRBV7-2 and TRBJ1-1): GAGVSQSPSNKVTEKGKDVELRCDPISGHTALYWYRQSLGQGLEFLIYFQGNSAPDKSGLPSDRFSAERTGGSVSTLTIQRTQQEDSAVYLCASSLGGQNFAEAFFGQGTRLTVV.

The rearrangement joins TRBV28 to TRBJ1-2; D is ambiguous. Germline CDR1 is MDHEN and CDR2 is SYDVKM. V was pared by 1 base and J by 5 bases, with 11 bases between. This CDR3 contains 14 residues. The CDR3 is CASSLSQAVYGYTF. CDR3 bases: TGTGCCAGCAGTTTATCGCAAGCGGTTTATGGCTACACCTTC.

This chain uses TRBV27 with TRBJ2-7; weak D call: TRBD1 (6 bases). The CDR3 is 15 residues long. Looked up from germline, CDR1 is MNHEY and CDR2 is SMNVEV (reference sequence). Trimming took 8 bases from V and 5 from J, leaving 22 bases between them. CDR3 sequence reads: CASSKTGTPRDEQYF. The CDR3 DNA sequence: TGTGCCAGCTCGAAAACCGGGACACCCAGAGACGAGCAGTACTTC.

The chain recombines TRBV7-8 with TRBJ1-1; weak D call: TRBD1 (5 bases). CDR3 length: 15 residues. V lost 1 base and J lost 0, with 9 bases in between. Germline CDR1 and CDR2: SGHVS and FQNEAQ. The CDR3 sequence is CASSLGVRVNTEAFF. DNA for the CDR3: TGTGCCAGCAGCTTAGGGGTCAGGGTGAACACTGAAGCTTTCTTT.

This chain joins TRBV5-4 and TRBJ2-1; D perhaps matches TRBD2 (7 bases). V was cut by 2 bases and J by 6 bases, with 18 bases left in between. Germline assignment: CDR1 SGHNT and CDR2 YYREEE (reference sequence). There are 16 residues in the CDR3. The CDR3, as DNA: TGTGCCAGCAGCTTTGGGGGCCCGGCGGGAGTCAATGAGCAGTTCTTC. Translated: CASSFGGPAGVNEQFF.

This chain connects TRBV10-2 to TRBJ2-5; D uncertain. Germline V gene data show CDR1 as WSHSY and CDR2 as SAAADI. The length of the CDR3 is 11 residues. V lost 0 bases to trimming and J lost 9 bases, with 5 bases between them. The CDR3 nucleotides are TGCGCCAGCAGTGAGTCGTCGGCCCAGTACTTC. Translating it yields CASSESSAQYF.

This clone was counted a few times. The V gene is TRBV19, the J gene TRBJ2-5; D might be TRBD2 (5 bases). Germline CDR1 reads LNHDA; CDR2 reads SQIVND (reference sequence). The CDR3 is made up of 14 amino acids. V lost 3 bases, J lost 5 bases, and 13 bases lay in between. CDR3 residues: CASSIRGAEETQYF. Written as DNA, the CDR3 is TGTGCCAGTAGTATCCGGGGAGCGGAGGAGACCCAGTACTTC.

This chain connects TRBV25-1 to TRBJ2-7; no definite D call. The CDR3 is made up of 11 amino acids. The ends were cut back, 5 bases at V and 3 bases at J, with 5 bases in the middle. Germline values: CDR1 MGHDK, CDR2 SYGVNS. In nucleotides, the CDR3 is TGTGCCAGCAGTTCCCACTACGAGCAGTACTTC. Its protein is CASSSHYEQYF.